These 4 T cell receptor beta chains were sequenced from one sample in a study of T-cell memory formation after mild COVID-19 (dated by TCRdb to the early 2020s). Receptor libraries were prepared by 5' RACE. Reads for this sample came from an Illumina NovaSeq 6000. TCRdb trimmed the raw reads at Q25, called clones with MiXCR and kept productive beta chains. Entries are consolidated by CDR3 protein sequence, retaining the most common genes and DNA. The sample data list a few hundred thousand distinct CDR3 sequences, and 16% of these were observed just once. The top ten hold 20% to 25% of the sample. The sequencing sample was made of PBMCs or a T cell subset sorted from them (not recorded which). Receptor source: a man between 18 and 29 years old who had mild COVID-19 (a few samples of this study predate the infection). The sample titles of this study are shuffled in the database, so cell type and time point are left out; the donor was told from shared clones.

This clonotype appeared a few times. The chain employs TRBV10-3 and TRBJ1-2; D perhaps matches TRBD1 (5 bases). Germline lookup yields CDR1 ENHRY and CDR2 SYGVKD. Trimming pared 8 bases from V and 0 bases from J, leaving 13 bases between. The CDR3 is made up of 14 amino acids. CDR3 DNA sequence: TGTGCCATCTCCTGGGACGGATCTAACTATGGCTACACCTTC. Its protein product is CAISWDGSNYGYTF.

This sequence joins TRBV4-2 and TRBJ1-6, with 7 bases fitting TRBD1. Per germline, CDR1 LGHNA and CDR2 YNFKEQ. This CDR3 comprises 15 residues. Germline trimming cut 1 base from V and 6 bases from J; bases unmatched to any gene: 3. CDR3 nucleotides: TGTGCCAGCAGCCAAGCCGGGACAGCTAATTCACCCCTCCACTTT. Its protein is CASSQAGTANSPLHF.

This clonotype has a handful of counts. In nucleotides, the CDR3 is TGTGCCAGCAGCCGTCCTAGCGGGGGCTTTCCCTACAATGAGCAGTTCTTC. Translated, it gives CASSRPSGGFPYNEQFF. The V and J genes are TRBV6-2 or TRBV6-3 and TRBJ2-1, with TRBD2 matching over 10 bases. CDR3 size: 17 residues. CDR1 is MNHEY and CDR2 is SVGEGT in the germline V gene. The ends lost 6 bases at V and 2 bases at J; junction bases unmatched: 10.

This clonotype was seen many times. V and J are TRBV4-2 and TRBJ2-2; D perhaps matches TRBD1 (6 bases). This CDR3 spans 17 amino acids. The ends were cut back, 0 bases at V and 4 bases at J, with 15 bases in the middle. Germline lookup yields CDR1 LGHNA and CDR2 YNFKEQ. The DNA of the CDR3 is TGTGCCAGCAGCCAAGATACGCTGGGGGCGGGCACCGGGGAGCTGTTTTTT. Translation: CASSQDTLGAGTGELFF.